This T cell receptor beta chain stems from a study of OX40 agonist ivuxolimab in advanced cancers. Measured with immunoSEQ multiplex PCR; TCRdb has only the in-frame clones, and not every one. This sample has over 45,000 clones, with 84% found just once. The CDR3 contains 14 residues. V was shortened by 4 bases and J by 3 bases, with 9 bases between the two germline ends. Per the germline V gene, CDR1 is MNHNY and CDR2 is SVGAGI (reference sequence). Blood sampling took place at baseline, cycle 4 day 1, and cycle 7 day 1. The source was CD4+ or CD8+ T cells sorted from blood, collected in a trial of the OX40 agonist ivuxolimab. This rearrangement joins TRBV6-6 to TRBJ1-4; a possible D gene is TRBD1 (5 bases). The source is an adult with an advanced solid tumor such as melanoma, head and neck, liver or kidney cancer. The CDR3 DNA sequence: TGTGCCAGCAGTTTCGGAGGGGCTAATGAAAAACTGTTTTTT. Its translation is CASSFGGANEKLFF.